This entry lists 7 T cell receptor beta chains sequenced from one sample in a study of T-cell reconstitution after alpha-beta-depleted transplantation in children. Unique molecular identifiers were built into the TCRbeta library. TCRdb analysed the PCR reads with MiXCR anew, one entry per CDR3 protein. The sample holds 400,000 to 450,000 distinct CDR3 sequences, about 45% seen once. The sample in question was PBMCs, obtained before TCRalphabeta/CD19-depleted stem cell transplant. These receptors were obtained from a girl aged 2-10 years with aplastic anemia, due to receive a stem cell transplant.

This clonotype was counted once. The junction does not match germline at one end; this may be a read error. The chain employs TRBV3-1 and TRBJ2-7; 8 bases match TRBD1. Per germline, CDR1 LGHDT and CDR2 YNNKEL (reference sequence). The CDR3 has 14 amino acids. The CDR3 nucleotides are TGTGCCGGCAGCCTTAACAGGGGGGCCTACGAGCAGTACTTC. This translates into CAGSLNRGAYEQYF.

A single count supports this clonotype. The rearrangement links TRBV12-3 or TRBV12-4 to TRBJ2-2; TRBD2 might be the D (6 bases). The CDR3 is 14 residues long. Trimming pared 2 bases from V and 7 bases from J, leaving 11 bases between. The CDR3 DNA sequence: TGTGCCAGCAGTTTAACTGACGGGAGCGGGGAGCTGTTTTTT. Its translation: CASSLTDGSGELFF.

J is TRBJ2-2 and V is TRBV20-1; D might be TRBD1 or TRBD2, each matching 6 bases. The CDR3 contains 17 residues. Germline V lookup: CDR1 DFQATT, CDR2 SNEGSKA (reference sequence). The germline V and J ends were trimmed by 2 bases and 4 bases, with 20 bases remaining between them. The chain's CDR3 is CSARRVSGGGITGELFF. The DNA for the CDR3 is TGCAGTGCTAGACGTGTCTCCGGGGGCGGGATCACCGGGGAGCTGTTTTTT.

The chain uses TRBV25-1 and TRBJ2-5; no clear D gene. The CDR3 has 11 residues. The germline V gene encodes CDR1 MGHDK and CDR2 SYGVNS. Trimming cost V 1 base and J 7 bases, with 4 bases left between them. The DNA of the CDR3 is TGTGCCAGCAGTGAATTCGGGACCCAGTACTTC. Translated, it gives CASSEFGTQYF.

V usage is TRBV7-3 and J usage is TRBJ1-2; tentatively, D is TRBD1 (5 bases). The CDR3 consists of 16 residues. Trimming removed 2 bases from V and 3 bases from J, with 16 bases in between. CDR1 is SGHTA, CDR2 FQGTGA, per germline. As DNA, the CDR3 is TGTGCCAGCAGCTTACAGACGGGACGAGGGGACTATGGCTACACCTTC. It specifies CASSLQTGRGDYGYTF.

CDR3 DNA: TGTGCCAGCAGCCTCGGGACTAGCGGGGGGCCCCGGACGGCCGGGGAGCTGTTTTTT. Protein product: CASSLGTSGGPRTAGELFF. The chain has TRBV7-3 and TRBJ2-2; TRBD2 agrees at 15 bases. Germline CDR1 and CDR2: SGHTA and FQGTGA. The CDR3 length is 19 residues. The J segment lost 6 bases and the V segment lost 5 bases, leaving 13 bases of the junction unmatched.

The genes are TRBV20-1 and TRBJ2-7, with no clear D. The CDR3 spans 12 residues. CDR1 DFQATT and CDR2 SNEGSKA come from the germline V gene (reference sequence). Deletions cut 5 bases from V and 4 bases from J, with 12 bases between. Written as DNA, the CDR3 is TGCAGTGCTGAACACGACGGGTACGAGCAGTACTTC. It codes for CSAEHDGYEQYF.